The 15 T cell receptor beta chains presented below share a single source sample, sequenced in a study of regulatory T cells in long-lasting Graves disease. Investigators prepared the TCR beta libraries by applying iRepertoire HTBI primers and Arm-PCR of CDR3 regions. TCRdb independently ran MiXCR on the multiplex PCR reads; one entry per CDR3 protein. In the table there are roughly 500,000 distinct CDR3 sequences, around 21% of which are singletons. The time point denotes: persistent/refractory GD, antithyroid drugs over 5 years with positive TRAb. Making the TCR library involved RNA that had been extracted from PBMCs. The sample was peripheral blood mononuclear cells (PBMCs), taken when the disease was refractory, from a patient treated with antithyroid drugs. The receptors shown here come from a female donor with Graves disease.

This clonotype occurred many times. The chain combines TRBV28 with TRBJ2-5; D ambiguous. Trimming removed 2 bases at V and 3 bases at J, with 7 bases between. Germline-derived CDR1 and CDR2 are MDHEN and SYDVKM. The length of the CDR3 is 13 residues. CDR3 region: CASSLAREETQYF. The CDR3 DNA follows: TGTGCCAGCAGTTTAGCAAGGGAAGAGACCCAGTACTTC.

This clonotype was seen only a few times. V usage is TRBV27 and J usage is TRBJ2-2; 11 nucleotides line up with TRBD2. The germline gives CDR1 MNHEY, CDR2 SMNVEV (reference sequence). J lost 5 bases, V lost 7 bases, and 9 bases had no gene match. The CDR3 sequence is 16 residues long. The DNA for the CDR3 is TGTGCCAGCAAATTTCTAGCGGGAGGCGGAACCGGGGAGCTGTTTTTT. Protein: CASKFLAGGGTGELFF.

A remark on this clonotype: With a far larger clone one base away, a read error is the likely cause. The CDR3 reads CASGLTNGGTGGPQHF. The CDR3 nucleotides read TGTGCCAGCGGCCTCACCAATGGGGGGACGGGGGGGCCCCAGCATTTT. The chain links TRBV7-8 to TRBJ1-5, with D possibly matching TRBD1 (5 bases). Germline lookup yields CDR1 SGHVS and CDR2 FQNEAQ. Trimming took 8 bases from V and 9 from J, leaving 26 bases between them. CDR3 length equals 16 residues.

This clonotype occurred many times. The chain is built from TRBV2 and TRBJ1-1; possibly TRBD1 for D (5 bases). V dropped 0 bases and J dropped 3 bases, with 11 bases sitting between them. The V gene's germline CDR1 is SNHLY and CDR2 FYNNEI. The CDR3 extends over 15 amino acids. In DNA, the CDR3 is TGTGCCAGCAGTGAAGCGCTTCTAGGGGACACTGAAGCTTTCTTT. Translated, it gives CASSEALLGDTEAFF.

The V call is TRBV5-1, the J call TRBJ1-5; a weak D match, TRBD1 (5 bases). The CDR3 length is 17 residues. The germline V gene has CDR1 SGHRS and CDR2 YFSETQ. Trimming left V 4 bases short and J 1 base short, with 18 bases between. The CDR3 DNA is TGCGCCAGCAGCCCCCTTTGGGGGAAGGTGAGCAATCAGCCCCAGCATTTT. The encoded protein is CASSPLWGKVSNQPQHF.

This clonotype was seen many times. The rearrangement links TRBV28 to TRBJ1-1; D is ambiguous. Germline lookup yields CDR1 MDHEN and CDR2 SYDVKM. The CDR3 has 13 amino acids. Trimming took 3 bases from V and 0 from J, leaving 5 bases between them. The chain's CDR3 is CASSLPVNTEAFF. CDR3 DNA sequence: TGTGCCAGCAGTTTGCCGGTGAACACTGAAGCTTTCTTT.

This chain joins TRBV29-1 and TRBJ2-7; 8 bases are shared with TRBD1. V was clipped by 6 bases and J by 5 bases; unmatched bases: 6. The CDR3 loop spans 12 amino acids. The germline V gene encodes CDR1 SQVTM and CDR2 ANQGSEA. This CDR3 is CSVRTGFDEQYF. Here the CDR3 DNA reads TGCAGCGTCCGGACAGGGTTTGACGAGCAGTACTTC.

This clonotype was seen many times. The rearrangement links TRBV10-3 to TRBJ2-5, with D maybe TRBD2 (5 bases). The CDR3 consists of 14 residues. V gave up 5 bases and J gave up 2 bases, with 12 bases separating them. Looked up from germline, CDR1 is ENHRY and CDR2 is SYGVKD. For the CDR3, the DNA is TGTGCCATCAGTCATACTAGTGCGCAAGAGACCCAGTACTTC. Translation: CAISHTSAQETQYF.

This clonotype was detected many times. This chain links TRBV2 with TRBJ1-2; 10 nucleotides agree with TRBD1. In germline, CDR1 is SNHLY, CDR2 FYNNEI. This CDR3 is built from 15 residues. The V segment lost 3 bases and the J segment 5 bases; nucleotides outside the gene matches: 6. The CDR3 sequence is CASSETGGLSYGYTF. CDR3 DNA: TGTGCCAGCAGTGAGACAGGGGGCTTGAGTTATGGCTACACCTTC.

V usage is TRBV20-1 and J usage is TRBJ2-5; 8 bases align to TRBD1. V lost 6 bases and J lost 2; bases outside the gene matches: 14. Germline V gene data show CDR1 as DFQATT and CDR2 as SNEGSKA (reference sequence). CDR3 length equals 16 residues. The CDR3 DNA is TGCAGTGCCCTTCCAGGGGGCTACCCCCCACAAGAGACCCAGTACTTC. It specifies CSALPGGYPPQETQYF.

Only a few counts were recorded for this clonotype. The rearrangement links TRBV6-2 or TRBV6-3 to TRBJ1-1; 7 bases map to TRBD1. CDR3 length equals 17 residues. Germline values: CDR1 MNHEY, CDR2 SVGEGT. V was pared by 8 bases and J by 3 bases, with 18 bases of the junction left unmatched. The CDR3 DNA follows: TGTGCCAGCGGAAAATCGACAGGGAGGAGGGCGCACACTGAAGCTTTCTTT. Amino acids: CASGKSTGRRAHTEAFF.

This clonotype was seen repeatedly, ten times or more. This chain connects TRBV6-1 to TRBJ1-1; D unresolved. CDR1 and CDR2 from the germline V gene are MNHNS and SASEGT. V lost 5 bases and J 5 bases, leaving 21 bases between the germline ends. CDR3 size: 16 residues. The chain's CDR3 is CASSLRHEPLATEAFF. The DNA of the CDR3 is TGTGCCAGCAGTCTAAGGCATGAACCCTTGGCAACTGAAGCTTTCTTT.

This clonotype was observed many times. The V call is TRBV28, the J call TRBJ1-2; perhaps TRBD1 as D (6 bases). Trimming left V 6 bases short and J 4 bases short, with 15 bases between. CDR1 and CDR2 (germline): MDHEN, SYDVKM. This CDR3 comprises 14 residues. Written as DNA, the CDR3 is TGTGCCAGCAGGGATGGGGGCTCGGGCTATGGCTACACCTTC. It is translated as CASRDGGSGYGYTF.

This clonotype occurred many times. This chain links TRBV6-1 with TRBJ1-1; no clear D. This CDR3 contains 12 residues. Trimming took 8 bases from V and 3 from J, leaving 10 bases between them. CDR1 MNHNS and CDR2 SASEGT come from the germline V gene. CDR3 amino acids: CASHNKYTEAFF. In DNA form, the CDR3 reads TGTGCCAGCCATAACAAGTACACTGAAGCTTTCTTT.

At least ten counts were recorded for this clonotype. The rearrangement uses TRBV6-1 and TRBJ1-1; D uncertain. V was clipped by 6 bases and J by 5 bases, with 22 bases between them. Germline assignment: CDR1 MNHNS and CDR2 SASEGT. This CDR3 contains 16 residues. CDR3 DNA: TGTGCCAGCAGCATGGCTACGATATCGGTTTGGACTGAAGCTTTCTTT. Translated, it gives CASSMATISVWTEAFF.